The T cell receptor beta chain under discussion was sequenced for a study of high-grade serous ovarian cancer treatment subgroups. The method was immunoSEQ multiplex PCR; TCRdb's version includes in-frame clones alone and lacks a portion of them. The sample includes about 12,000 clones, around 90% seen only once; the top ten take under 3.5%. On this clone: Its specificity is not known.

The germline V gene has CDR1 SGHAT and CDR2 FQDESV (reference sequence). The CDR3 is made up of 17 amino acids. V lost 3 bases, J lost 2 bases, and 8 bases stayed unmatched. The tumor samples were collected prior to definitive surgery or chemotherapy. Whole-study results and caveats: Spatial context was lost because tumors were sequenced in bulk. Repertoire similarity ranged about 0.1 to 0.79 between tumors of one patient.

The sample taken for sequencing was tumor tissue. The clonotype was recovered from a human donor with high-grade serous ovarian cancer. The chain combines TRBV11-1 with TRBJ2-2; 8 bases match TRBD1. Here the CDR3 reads CASSFGQGFGNTGELFF. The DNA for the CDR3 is TGTGCCAGCAGCTTTGGACAGGGTTTCGGAAACACCGGGGAGCTGTTTTTT.